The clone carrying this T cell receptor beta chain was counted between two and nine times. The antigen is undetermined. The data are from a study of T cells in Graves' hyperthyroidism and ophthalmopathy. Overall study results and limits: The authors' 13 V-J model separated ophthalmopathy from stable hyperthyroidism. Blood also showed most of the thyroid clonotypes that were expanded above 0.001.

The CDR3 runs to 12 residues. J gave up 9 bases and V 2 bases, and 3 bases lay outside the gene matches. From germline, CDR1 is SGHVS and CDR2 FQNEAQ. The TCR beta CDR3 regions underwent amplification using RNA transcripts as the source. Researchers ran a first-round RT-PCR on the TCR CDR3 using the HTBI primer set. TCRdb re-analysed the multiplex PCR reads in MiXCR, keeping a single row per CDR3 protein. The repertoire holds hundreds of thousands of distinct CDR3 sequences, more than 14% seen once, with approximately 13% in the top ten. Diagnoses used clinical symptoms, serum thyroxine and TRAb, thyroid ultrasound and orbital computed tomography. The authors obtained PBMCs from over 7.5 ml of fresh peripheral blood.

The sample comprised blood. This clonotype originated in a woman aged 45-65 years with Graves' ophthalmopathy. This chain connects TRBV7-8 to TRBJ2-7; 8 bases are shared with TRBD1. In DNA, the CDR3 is TGTGCCAGCAGCTTACCGACAGGGGCGCAGTACTTC. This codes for CASSLPTGAQYF.